This T cell receptor (beta chain) emerged from a study of beta chain features in type 1 diabetes. Overall study results and limits: Among all four CD4+ subsets, Type 1 diabetes patients had TCRB CDR3s that were moderately but significantly shorter.

As regards this clone: The antigen is unknown.

Trimming removed 0 bases from V and 4 bases from J, with 12 bases in between. The germline V gene has CDR1 SEHNR and CDR2 FQNEAQ (reference sequence). The CDR3 extends over 15 amino acids. cDNA synthesis used the whole RNA isolate, giving expressed TCRB sequences. Data came from immunoSEQ multiplex PCR; TCRdb stores just in-frame clones and leaves some out. The sample records 300,000 or so clones, less than 10% being singletons. This sequence originates from a young woman in good health. This chain connects TRBV7-9 to TRBJ1-1; perhaps TRBD1 as D (5 bases). Sequencing used central memory CD4+ T cells from blood. The CDR3 DNA sequence: TGTGCCAGCAGCTTAGCAGGGGCGGGACGCACTGAAGCTTTCTTT. It codes for CASSLAGAGRTEAFF.